A single sample gave rise to the 30 T cell receptor beta chains below, sequenced in a study of OX40 agonist ivuxolimab in advanced cancers. Receptor amplification or capture employed the immunoSEQ multiplex PCR assay. Held by TCRdb, this immuneACCESS table contains in-frame sequences only and omits some clones. Under half of the omission traces to an unresolved V gene where checked; the cause of the rest is unknown. Here the sample has approximately 20,000 clones; 70% to 90% occur a single time. The ten largest account for 55% to 65% of the sample. Sequencing was performed on CD4+ or CD8+ T cells sorted from blood, taken in a trial of the OX40 agonist ivuxolimab. These TCRs come from an adult with an advanced solid tumor such as melanoma, head and neck, liver or kidney cancer.

This chain uses TRBV28 with TRBJ1-5; 7 bases align to TRBD1. The V gene end was trimmed by 5 bases and the J gene end by 1 base; junction bases not matched to a gene: 11. Per the germline V gene, CDR1 is MDHEN and CDR2 is SYDVKM. There are 17 residues in the CDR3. Written as DNA, the CDR3 is TGTGCCAGCAGTACTCCCGGGCAGGGGGAAAGCAATCAGCCCCAGCATTTT. This translates into CASSTPGQGESNQPQHF.

The rearrangement uses TRBV6-5 and TRBJ1-2; TRBD1 might be the D (5 bases). This CDR3 is built from 14 residues. The germline gives CDR1 MNHEY, CDR2 SVGAGI. V lost 7 bases and J 5 bases, leaving 17 bases between the germline ends. CDR3 sequence reads: CASNGDQAWYGYTF. CDR3 bases: TGTGCCAGCAACGGGGACCAAGCTTGGTATGGCTACACCTTC.

The chain couples TRBV2 to TRBJ2-7; possible D gene TRBD2, 5 bases. The germline gives CDR1 SNHLY, CDR2 FYNNEI. This CDR3 is built from 13 residues. Trimming stripped 2 bases from V and 12 bases from J, with 17 bases between. CDR3 sequence: CASSEFPGMTMYF. In DNA, the CDR3 is TGTGCCAGCAGTGAATTTCCCGGGATGACGATGTACTTC.

The chain links TRBV19 to TRBJ2-7, with 7 positions matching TRBD2. The germline CDR1 and CDR2 sequences are LNHDA and SQIVND (reference sequence). V lost 6 bases to trimming and J lost 3 bases; unmatched junction nucleotides: 8. The CDR3 covers 14 residues. The CDR3 reads CASRPASGGYEQYF. The CDR3 coding sequence is TGTGCCAGTAGGCCGGCTAGCGGAGGCTACGAGCAGTACTTC.

The table lists this clone with a few counts. This chain connects TRBV11-1 to TRBJ2-7; D uncertain. CDR1 is SGHAT, CDR2 FQDESV, per germline (reference sequence). The CDR3 is 13 residues long. Trimming pared 5 bases from V and 5 bases from J, leaving 13 bases between. The CDR3 DNA reads as TGTGCCAGCAGCCCTTCATTCTACGACGAGCAGTACTTC. This encodes CASSPSFYDEQYF.

This clone is a singleton in its sample. The rearrangement uses TRBV6-1 and TRBJ2-7; tentative D call: TRBD1 (6 bases). The germline V gene has CDR1 MNHNS and CDR2 SASEGT. V lost 8 bases and J 3 bases, leaving 17 bases between the germline ends. The CDR3 is 14 residues long. This chain's CDR3 is CASAGVGASYEQYF. In DNA form, the CDR3 reads TGTGCCAGCGCCGGGGTGGGGGCGAGCTACGAGCAGTACTTC.

This chain uses TRBV5-1 with TRBJ2-7; 9 bases match TRBD2. V gave up 7 bases and J gave up 5 bases; unmatched junction bases: 10. The CDR3 is 14 amino acids. The germline CDR1 and CDR2 sequences are SGHRS and YFSETQ. This CDR3 reads CASWTSETPDEQYF. The DNA for the CDR3 is TGCGCCAGCTGGACTAGCGAAACGCCGGACGAGCAGTACTTC.

V gene TRBV28 combines with J gene TRBJ2-7; TRBD2 agrees at 8 bases. The CDR3 sequence is 13 residues long. Unmatched junction bases numbered 5, after V lost 9 bases and J lost 1 base. Germline V gives CDR1 MDHEN, CDR2 SYDVKM. DNA of the CDR3: TGTGCCAGTGACCCTAGCGGGTCCTACGAGCAGTACTTC. This encodes CASDPSGSYEQYF. The full variable domain, rest sourced from reference TRBV28 and TRBJ2-7, is DVKVTQSSRYLVKRTGEKVFLECVQDMDHENMFWYRQDPGLGLRLIYFSYDVKMKEKGDIPEGYSVSREKKERFSLILESASTNQTSMYLCASDPSGSYEQYFGPGTRLTVT.

The V and J genes are TRBV5-5 and TRBJ2-1; D gene unclear. The CDR3 is 16 amino acids. Germline V gene lookup returns CDR1 SGHKS and CDR2 YYEKEE (reference sequence). Trimming stripped 0 bases from V and 2 bases from J, with 12 bases between. This chain's CDR3 is CASSLDSQETYNEQFF. CDR3 DNA sequence: TGTGCCAGCAGCTTGGACAGCCAGGAGACCTACAATGAGCAGTTCTTC.

This sequence joins TRBV29-1 and TRBJ1-2, with a possible D match to TRBD1 (5 bases). Looked up from germline, CDR1 is SQVTM and CDR2 is ANQGSEA. V lost 7 bases and J lost 4, with 13 bases in between. The CDR3 has 12 residues. The DNA for the CDR3 is TGCAGCGCTAGATCGGGACTCTATGGCTACACCTTC. It yields the protein CSARSGLYGYTF.

CDR3 region: CASSPLRAGGPVETQYF. In DNA, the CDR3 is TGTGCCAGCAGTCCCCTCCGGGCGGGAGGGCCGGTGGAGACCCAGTACTTC. The V call is TRBV27, the J call TRBJ2-5, with TRBD2 matching over 9 bases. This CDR3 contains 17 residues. The V and J ends lost 5 bases and 5 bases, in that order; junction bases with no gene match: 15. Germline V gene sequence: CDR1 MNHEY, CDR2 SMNVEV (reference sequence).

The CDR3 reads CASSADYEQYF. CDR3 DNA sequence: TGTGCCAGCAGCGCCGACTACGAGCAGTACTTC. This chain joins TRBV7-9 and TRBJ2-7; D gene uncertain. Trimming stripped 5 bases from V and 3 bases from J, with 5 bases between. This CDR3 contains 11 residues. Germline V gene lookup returns CDR1 SEHNR and CDR2 FQNEAQ (reference sequence).

V usage is TRBV6-5 and J usage is TRBJ2-3, with 7 bases identical to TRBD2. V lost 7 bases to trimming and J lost 2 bases; unmatched junction nucleotides: 6. Germline V gene sequence: CDR1 MNHEY, CDR2 SVGAGI. CDR3 length: 14 amino acids. The CDR3 DNA sequence: TGTGCCAGCACTCGGGACTATCTCACAGATACGCAGTATTTT. It yields the protein CASTRDYLTDTQYF.

This chain joins TRBV29-1 and TRBJ1-5; TRBD1 matches 7 bases. Germline-derived CDR1 and CDR2 are SQVTM and ANQGSEA. The V and J ends lost 4 bases and 6 bases, in that order; junction bases with no gene match: 9. This CDR3 is 14 amino acids long. The DNA of the CDR3 is TGCAGCGTTGTAATCCAGGGGGGAGGTCAGCCCCAGCATTTT. It encodes CSVVIQGGGQPQHF. Looking up the rest from reference TRBV29-1 and TRBJ1-5 gives the full variable domain: SAVISQKPSRDICQRGTSLTIQCQVDSQVTMMFWYRQQPGQSLTLIATANQGSEATYESGFVIDKFPISRPNLTFSTLTVSNMSPEDSSIYLCSVVIQGGGQPQHFGDGTRLSIL.

The rearrangement links TRBV11-2 to TRBJ2-1; D gene unclear. With 5 bases removed from V and 7 bases from J, the gap between germline ends came to 18 bases. There are 15 residues in the CDR3. CDR1 and CDR2 from the germline V gene are SGHAT and FQNNGV. This CDR3 is CASSPLAGAGNEQFF. In DNA, the CDR3 is TGTGCCAGCAGCCCTTTAGCCGGAGCAGGAAATGAGCAGTTCTTC.

With regard to this clone: A read error may produce the germline difference seen at one junction end. The same CDR3 arises from other DNA sequences in this sample as well. The chain links TRBV10-3 to TRBJ2-7; 8 bases match TRBD2. This CDR3 contains 14 residues. CDR1 is ENHRY and CDR2 is SYGVKD in the germline V gene. CDR3 nucleotides: TGTGCCAGCAGTTACGGGGGGGGAGGCTACGAGCAGTACTTC. The encoded protein is CASSYGGGGYEQYF.

J is TRBJ2-7 and V is TRBV5-1; the match to TRBD2 covers 15 bases. Germline CDR1 is SGHRS and CDR2 is YFSETQ. This CDR3 region has 18 residues. With 4 bases clipped from V and 1 base from J, the junction kept 9 bases outside the gene matches. In nucleotides, the CDR3 is TGCGCCAGCAGCGCGGGACTAGCGGGGGGCGGTACTTCCTACGAGCAGTACTTC. Amino acid sequence: CASSAGLAGGGTSYEQYF.

This clone was observed a few times. The chain couples TRBV29-1 to TRBJ1-2; D gene unclear. There are 11 residues in the CDR3. Trimming left V 4 bases short and J 4 bases short, with 7 bases between. CDR1 and CDR2 from the germline V gene are SQVTM and ANQGSEA. CDR3 DNA sequence: TGCAGCGTTGTTGCATCCTATGGCTACACCTTC. Amino acid sequence: CSVVASYGYTF.

The J gene is TRBJ2-3, the V gene TRBV11-3; no definite D call. Germline assignment: CDR1 SGHNT and CDR2 YENEEA. Trimming took 4 bases from V and 3 from J, leaving 5 bases between them. This CDR3 region has 12 residues. The CDR3 DNA is TGTGCCAGCAGCTCGATTACAGATACGCAGTATTTT. Protein product: CASSSITDTQYF.

The chain recombines TRBV2 with TRBJ2-3; unclear D gene. Germline CDR1 is SNHLY and CDR2 is FYNNEI. Trimming left V 11 bases short and J 0 bases short, with 9 bases between. The CDR3 runs to 12 residues. Here the CDR3 reads CAVDSSTDTQYF. The CDR3, as DNA: TGTGCCGTAGATTCGAGCACAGATACGCAGTATTTT.

The chain uses TRBV4-1 and TRBJ1-1; D is unclear. This CDR3 has 15 amino acids. V gave up 2 bases and J gave up 2 bases, with 12 bases separating them. The germline CDR1 and CDR2 sequences are MGHRA and YSYEKL. The CDR3 nucleotides read TGCGCCAGCAGCCAAACGAGGGATAGTAACACTGAAGCTTTCTTT. As protein: CASSQTRDSNTEAFF.

The chain uses TRBV7-9 and TRBJ2-7; 11 bases are shared with TRBD1. Germline lookup yields CDR1 SEHNR and CDR2 FQNEAQ (reference sequence). The CDR3 is 14 residues long. V lost 7 bases, J lost 3 bases, and 5 bases stayed unmatched. This chain's CDR3 is CASTPGTGGYEQYF. The CDR3 DNA reads TGTGCCAGCACCCCCGGGACAGGGGGCTACGAGCAGTACTTC.

This chain links TRBV7-9 with TRBJ2-5; 7 bases are a match to TRBD1. V lost 5 bases and J lost 5; bases outside the gene matches: 8. This CDR3 contains 14 residues. The V gene's germline CDR1 is SEHNR and CDR2 FQNEAQ (reference sequence). Here the CDR3 reads CASSLTGAGETQYF. Here the CDR3 DNA reads TGTGCCAGCAGCCTAACAGGGGCCGGGGAGACCCAGTACTTC. Full variable domain (outside the CDR3, taken from reference TRBV7-9 and TRBJ2-5): DTGVSQNPRHKITKRGQNVTFRCDPISEHNRLYWYRQTLGQGPEFLTYFQNEAQLEKSRLLSDRFSAERPKGSFSTLEIQRTEQGDSAMYLCASSLTGAGETQYFGPGTRLLVL.

This chain connects TRBV27 to TRBJ1-1; D is possibly TRBD1 (5 bases). Deletions cut 6 bases from V and 6 bases from J, with 8 bases between. The CDR3 has 11 residues. CDR1 is MNHEY, CDR2 SMNVEV, per germline (reference sequence). CDR3 DNA sequence: TGTGCCAGCAGGTGGGGGGCTGAAGCTTTCTTT. This translates into CASRWGAEAFF.

V gene TRBV27 combines with J gene TRBJ1-1; 11 bases line up with TRBD1. This CDR3 spans 16 amino acids. Trimming cost V 3 bases and J 0 bases; bases outside gene matches: 3. Germline lookup yields CDR1 MNHEY and CDR2 SMNVEV (reference sequence). The CDR3 sequence is CASSLWTGGLNTEAFF. CDR3 DNA sequence: TGTGCCAGCAGTTTGTGGACAGGGGGCCTGAACACTGAAGCTTTCTTT.

This clone was seen once. This chain joins TRBV5-4 and TRBJ1-1; D is undetermined. Trimming removed 0 bases at V and 0 bases at J, with 9 bases between. Germline assignment: CDR1 SGHNT and CDR2 YYREEE (reference sequence). The CDR3 has 15 amino acids. Written as DNA, the CDR3 is TGTGCCAGCAGCTTGGGGGGAAGCATGAACACTGAAGCTTTCTTT. Amino acid sequence: CASSLGGSMNTEAFF. Full variable domain (rest looked up from reference TRBV5-4 and TRBJ1-1): ETGVTQSPTHLIKTRGQQVTLRCSSQSGHNTVSWYQQALGQGPQFIFQYYREEENGRGNFPPRFSGLQFPNYSSELNVNALELDDSALYLCASSLGGSMNTEAFFGQGTRLTVV.

The chain carries TRBV7-9 and TRBJ2-7, with D perhaps TRBD1 or TRBD2 (6 bases each). V lost 1 base and J 4 bases, leaving 11 bases between the germline ends. The germline CDR1 and CDR2 sequences are SEHNR and FQNEAQ (reference sequence). This CDR3 is 14 amino acids long. CDR3 nucleotides: TGTGCCAGCAGCTTAGGTGTAGGGGGGTACGAGCAGTACTTC. Its protein is CASSLGVGGYEQYF.

The chain links TRBV12-5 to TRBJ2-3; D gene unclear. The V gene lost 0 bases and the J gene lost 0 bases, with 19 bases spanning the gap. The CDR3 is 19 residues long. The germline V gene has CDR1 LGHNT and CDR2 FRNRAP. This CDR3 is CASGLVTFSDGFSTDTQYF. The CDR3 DNA reads TGTGCTAGTGGTTTGGTAACCTTCTCCGACGGATTTAGCACAGATACGCAGTATTTT.

This clone was counted many times. This chain connects TRBV23-1 to TRBJ1-5, with D possibly TRBD1 on 5 matching bases. TRBV23-1 qualifies as an ORF whose function is uncertain. This CDR3 is 16 amino acids long. Between the trimmed V and J ends, which lost 4 bases and 2 bases, there was a span of 15 bases. CDR3 protein: CASSPRPSGRNQPQHF. CDR3 sequence (DNA): TGCGCCAGCAGTCCACGACCCTCAGGGCGCAATCAGCCCCAGCATTTT.

Worth noting for this clone: This likely reflects a read error, since a far larger clone is one base away. This CDR3 is also generated by other DNA sequences in the sample. The rearrangement uses TRBV5-1 and TRBJ2-7, with 11 positions matching TRBD1. Germline V lookup: CDR1 SGHRS, CDR2 YFSETQ. J lost 4 bases, V lost 5 bases, and 5 bases had no gene match. The CDR3 extends over 14 amino acids. CDR3 bases: TGCGCCAGCAGACCAGGACAGGGGGCATACGAGCAGTACTTC. It encodes CASRPGQGAYEQYF.